Listed here is a single T cell receptor beta chain. Profiled with immunoSEQ multiplex PCR; TCRdb holds only in-frame clones, not every one. The sample records 430,000 or so clones, over 75% being singletons. The germline V gene encodes CDR1 LGHNA and CDR2 YNFKEQ. The trim removed 0 bases at V and 8 bases at J, leaving 7 bases unmatched. The length of the CDR3 is 16 residues. This sample was taken from a study of blood T cell repertoires in COVID-19. Whole-study context: PBMCs, B-cell-depleted T cells, or T cells provided the cDNA or gDNA that made up the material.

All exposed participants met a person with COVID-19 within 2 weeks before entering the study. Sequenced: PBMCs or T cells enriched from blood (not recorded which). V is TRBV4-2 and J is TRBJ1-4; 9 bases fit TRBD1. The receptor was derived from a woman aged 18-29 years who had been exposed to COVID-19. Here the CDR3 DNA reads TGTGCCAGCAGCCAAGATCCGGGACAGGGTGGAGAAAAACTGTTTTTT. It is translated as CASSQDPGQGGEKLFF.